Presented here are 21 T cell receptor beta chains from one specimen sequenced in a study of Tregs in tolerant kidney transplant recipients (dated by TCRdb to between 2018 and 2021). Library preparation was by the immunoSEQ multiplex PCR assay. TCRdb took this table from immuneACCESS and kept in-frame rearrangements with V and J called. Such tables lack part of the clones; where checked against another copy, unresolved V genes explain under half of the gap, and the rest is unexplained. The sample yields 60,000 to 70,000 clones; about nine tenths were counted once. Clones ranked in the top ten supply 11% of the sample. Reading the label with the study, this specimen's time point is: blood sample drawn before combined kidney and bone marrow transplant. The specimen comprised CD8+ T cells from blood, sampled before the transplant. The receptors here all came from a human donor who received a combined kidney and bone marrow transplant.

This clone was counted a few times. The chain joins TRBV19 to TRBJ1-4; no clear D gene. Trimming removed 3 bases at V and 5 bases at J, with 7 bases between. The CDR3 contains 13 residues. Germline V CDR1 and CDR2: LNHDA, SQIVND (reference sequence). CDR3 sequence: CASSIVENEKLFF. The CDR3 nucleotides are TGTGCCAGTAGTATCGTGGAGAATGAAAAACTGTTTTTT.

This clone turned up a few times. J is TRBJ2-1 and V is TRBV7-6, with 9 bases matching TRBD1. Germline V CDR1 and CDR2: SGHVS, FNYEAQ. The V segment lost 2 bases and the J segment 2 bases; nucleotides outside the gene matches: 7. The CDR3 extends over 17 amino acids. CDR3 coding DNA: TGTGCCAGCAGCTTAACGGGGACAGGGAATGCCTACAATGAGCAGTTCTTC. Protein sequence: CASSLTGTGNAYNEQFF.

This clone was seen only once. CDR3 sequence reads: CASSQGAGGAYEQYF. DNA of the CDR3: TGCGCCAGCAGCCAGGGGGCGGGGGGCGCCTACGAGCAGTACTTC. The chain joins TRBV4-1 to TRBJ2-7; TRBD2 agrees at 8 bases. Trimming removed 3 bases from V and 2 bases from J; junction bases left unmatched: 6. The CDR3 totals 15 residues. Germline values: CDR1 MGHRA, CDR2 YSYEKL.

The rearrangement uses TRBV4-2 and TRBJ2-7; D might be TRBD1 (6 bases). V was trimmed by 1 base and J by 2 bases, leaving 9 bases between them. Germline V CDR1 and CDR2: LGHNA, YNFKEQ. This CDR3 contains 14 residues. The CDR3 DNA reads as TGTGCCAGCAGCCAAGCCGGGACAACCTACGAGCAGTACTTC. Its protein is CASSQAGTTYEQYF.

The genes are TRBV19 and TRBJ2-7, with 9 bases fitting TRBD1. V lost 4 bases to trimming and J lost 4 bases; unmatched junction nucleotides: 8. CDR3 length: 15 amino acids. Germline V lookup: CDR1 LNHDA, CDR2 SQIVND (reference sequence). This CDR3 reads CASSTTGQGLYEQYF. The CDR3 DNA reads as TGTGCCAGTAGTACGACGGGACAGGGCTTATACGAGCAGTACTTC.

The rearrangement links TRBV4-1 to TRBJ2-7; TRBD1 aligns across 10 bases. Losses at the gene ends were 1 base for V and 7 bases for J; bases not matched to a gene: 1. This CDR3 is 13 amino acids long. In germline, CDR1 is MGHRA, CDR2 YSYEKL. CDR3 nucleotides: TGCGCCAGCAGCCAAGGACAGGGGGCTGAGCAGTACTTC. Its translation: CASSQGQGAEQYF.

The chain has TRBV25-1 and TRBJ2-1; 7 positions match TRBD2. The J segment lost 0 bases and the V segment lost 4 bases, leaving 6 bases of the junction unmatched. Germline V gene sequence: CDR1 MGHDK, CDR2 SYGVNS. The CDR3 totals 16 residues. The CDR3 DNA sequence: TGTGCCAGCAGTGGGGGACTAAAGAGCTCCTACAATGAGCAGTTCTTC. Amino acid sequence: CASSGGLKSSYNEQFF.

The chain uses TRBV5-6 and TRBJ2-3; D is possibly TRBD1 (6 bases). V was pared by 4 bases and J by 4 bases, with 19 bases between. The CDR3 extends over 16 amino acids. The germline V gene has CDR1 SGHDT and CDR2 YYEEEE. The DNA of the CDR3 is TGTGCCAGCAGCGGACTGTCTAGGGGGTCCGCAGATACGCAGTATTTT. The encoded protein is CASSGLSRGSADTQYF.

The J gene is TRBJ1-2, the V gene TRBV30; TRBD1 agrees at 10 bases. V was pared by 3 bases and J by 3 bases, with 13 bases of the junction left unmatched. Looked up from germline, CDR1 is GTSNPN and CDR2 is SVGIG (reference sequence). The CDR3 contains 17 residues. The CDR3 protein is CAWRANPTGGIDYGYTF. The DNA for the CDR3 is TGTGCCTGGAGGGCGAACCCGACAGGGGGCATTGACTATGGCTACACCTTC.

The chain couples TRBV7-9 to TRBJ1-2, with D maybe TRBD1 (6 bases). The CDR3 has 14 residues. Germline V gene lookup returns CDR1 SEHNR and CDR2 FQNEAQ (reference sequence). V lost 6 bases and J 2 bases, leaving 13 bases between the germline ends. CDR3 residues: CASREDSLNYGYTF. CDR3 nucleotide sequence: TGTGCCAGCAGGGAGGACAGCTTAAACTATGGCTACACCTTC.

The CDR3 coding sequence is TGTGCTAGTGGTTCGACAGGGGACTATGGCTACACCTTC. It translates to CASGSTGDYGYTF. The rearrangement links TRBV12-5 to TRBJ1-2; TRBD1 agrees at 8 bases. This CDR3 comprises 13 residues. Trimming at V came to 4 bases and at J to 3 bases, leaving 1 base not matched to a gene. Germline V gives CDR1 LGHNT, CDR2 FRNRAP.

This sequence joins TRBV6-5 and TRBJ1-6, with TRBD1 matching 7 bases. The germline V gene encodes CDR1 MNHEY and CDR2 SVGAGI. V trimming: 4 bases; J trimming: 11 bases; junction bases outside the gene matches: 5. There are 13 residues in the CDR3. DNA of the CDR3: TGTGCCAGCAGTTTCGGAGGGGGCCCACCCCTCCACTTT. Encoded protein: CASSFGGGPPLHF.

The J gene is TRBJ1-1, the V gene TRBV4-2, with 9 bases matching TRBD1. Germline CDR1 is LGHNA and CDR2 is YNFKEQ. V shed 2 bases and J 10 bases; nucleotides not matched to a gene: 2. There are 12 residues in the CDR3. The CDR3 nucleotides are TGTGCCAGCAGCCAACGACAGGGGGTAGCTTTCTTT. This codes for CASSQRQGVAFF.

In DNA, the CDR3 is TGTGCCAGCAGCCTCGGGGGGGAAGGTCAGCCCCAGCATTTT. Its protein product is CASSLGGEGQPQHF. The rearrangement joins TRBV5-6 to TRBJ1-5; D is perhaps TRBD1 (5 bases). Germline CDR1 SGHDT, CDR2 YYEEEE. The CDR3 totals 14 residues. Trimming took off 4 bases at V and 6 bases at J, with 14 bases between the two ends.

The V and J genes are TRBV19 and TRBJ1-1, with unresolved D. Germline lookup yields CDR1 LNHDA and CDR2 SQIVND (reference sequence). V was trimmed by 7 bases and J by 1 base, leaving 10 bases between them. The CDR3 has 13 amino acids. In nucleotides, the CDR3 is TGTGCCAGTACCGCTAGTAGGAACACTGAAGCTTTCTTT. This encodes CASTASRNTEAFF.

There are a few counts of this clone. The rearrangement joins TRBV11-2 to TRBJ2-5, with 7 bases that match TRBD1. CDR3 length: 12 residues. V trimming: 8 bases; J trimming: 3 bases; junction bases outside the gene matches: 3. Germline V gives CDR1 SGHAT, CDR2 FQNNGV. The CDR3 bases are TGTGCCAGCCTAGACAGGGAAGAGACCCAGTACTTC. Protein: CASLDREETQYF.

This clone was detected once. The genes are TRBV9 and TRBJ2-3; the match to TRBD2 covers 12 bases. The CDR3 is 15 residues long. The germline V gene has CDR1 SGDLS and CDR2 YYNGEE. The ends lost 3 bases at V and 8 bases at J; junction bases unmatched: 7. CDR3 nucleotides: TGTGCCAGCAGCGATGCTAGCGGGGGGGCAACTACGCAGTATTTT. This sequence encodes CASSDASGGATTQYF.

This rearrangement joins TRBV19 to TRBJ2-7; TRBD1 matches 10 bases. J lost 2 bases, V lost 5 bases, and 6 bases had no gene match. Germline CDR1 LNHDA, CDR2 SQIVND (reference sequence). The CDR3 has 15 amino acids. CDR3 in DNA: TGTGCCAGTAGTGTCGGACAGGGGGAAACCTACGAGCAGTACTTC. As protein: CASSVGQGETYEQYF.

The sample holds a few counts of this clone. One end of the junction varies from germline; a read error may be responsible. Here the CDR3 reads CATEDRGRERF. CDR3 nucleotide sequence: TGTGCCACCGAGGACAGGGGGCGAGAAAGATTC. The rearrangement joins TRBV6-6 to TRBJ1-2; TRBD1 agrees at 11 bases. Germline V CDR1 and CDR2: MNHNY, SVGAGI (reference sequence). CDR3 length equals 11 residues.

This chain connects TRBV7-9 to TRBJ2-7; 7 nucleotides line up with TRBD2. After removal of 1 base from V and 3 bases from J, the junction contained 9 bases not matched to a gene. Germline lookup yields CDR1 SEHNR and CDR2 FQNEAQ (reference sequence). CDR3 size: 16 residues. CDR3 amino acids: CASSLGGGSLNYEQYF. CDR3 DNA: TGTGCCAGCAGCTTAGGGGGCGGGAGCTTAAACTACGAGCAGTACTTC.

V is TRBV30 and J is TRBJ1-1; D gene uncertain. Germline values: CDR1 GTSNPN, CDR2 SVGIG (reference sequence). Deletions cut 8 bases from V and 0 bases from J, with 10 bases between. This CDR3 spans 12 amino acids. CDR3 sequence (DNA): TGTGCCCTTTCCCCCGTGAACACTGAAGCTTTCTTT. Translation gives CALSPVNTEAFF.